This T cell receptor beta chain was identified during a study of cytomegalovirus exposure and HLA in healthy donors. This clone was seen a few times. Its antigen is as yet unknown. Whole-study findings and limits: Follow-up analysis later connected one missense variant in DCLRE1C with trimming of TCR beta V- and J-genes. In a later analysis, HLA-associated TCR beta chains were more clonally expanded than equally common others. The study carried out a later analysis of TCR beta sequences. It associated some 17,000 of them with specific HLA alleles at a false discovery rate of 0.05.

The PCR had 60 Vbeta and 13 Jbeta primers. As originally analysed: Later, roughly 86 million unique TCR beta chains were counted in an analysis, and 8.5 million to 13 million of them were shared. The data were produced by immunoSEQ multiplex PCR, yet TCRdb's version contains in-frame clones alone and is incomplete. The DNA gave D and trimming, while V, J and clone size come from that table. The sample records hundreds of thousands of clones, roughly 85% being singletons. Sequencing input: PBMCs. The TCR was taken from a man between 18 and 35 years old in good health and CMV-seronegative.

In DNA, the CDR3 is TGTGCCAGCAGGCGAACAGGGGGGGAGACCCAGTACTTC. Encoded protein: CASRRTGGETQYF. The rearrangement joins TRBV27 to TRBJ2-5; 8 nucleotides line up with TRBD1. This CDR3 contains 13 residues. Germline loops: CDR1 MNHEY, CDR2 SMNVEV (reference sequence). With 6 bases clipped from V and 5 bases from J, the junction kept 5 bases outside the gene matches.